One and the same sample provided the 25 T cell receptor beta chains below, sequenced in a study of shared clonotypes between healthy human individuals. Here immunoSEQ multiplex PCR was the method, and the copy in TCRdb shows in-frame clones only, minus some. The table records hundreds of thousands of clones, 60% to 75% of them present only once. Source material: memory CD4+ T cells sorted from blood. Subset given: CD45RA-negative fraction. The receptors stem from a woman in her twenties or thirties in good health.

The V gene is TRBV27, the J gene TRBJ2-3; 7 nucleotides match TRBD2. Losses at the gene ends were 5 bases for V and 3 bases for J; bases not matched to a gene: 5. CDR3 length: 14 amino acids. Germline CDR1 reads MNHEY; CDR2 reads SMNVEV (reference sequence). The CDR3 nucleotides read TGTGCCAGCAGTCGGGGGGAGAGGACAGATACGCAGTATTTT. It codes for CASSRGERTDTQYF.

The CDR3 here is CASSLVALTPREQFF. CDR3 DNA sequence: TGTGCCAGCAGCTTAGTCGCGCTAACGCCGAGGGAGCAGTTCTTC. This chain connects TRBV7-2 to TRBJ2-1; D gene ambiguous. The germline V gene has CDR1 SGHTA and CDR2 FQGNSA. Trimming shortened V by 1 base and J by 10 bases, and 17 bases separated the two germline ends. CDR3 length: 15 amino acids.

The chain joins TRBV28 to TRBJ2-5, with 9 positions matching TRBD1. This CDR3 has 16 residues. V dropped 3 bases and J dropped 5; count of bases not matched to a gene: 10. Germline CDR1 and CDR2: MDHEN and SYDVKM. This CDR3 is CASSFLPGQGGETQYF. The CDR3 bases are TGTGCCAGCAGTTTCCTTCCGGGACAGGGTGGGGAGACCCAGTACTTC.

This clone was seen once. The chain joins TRBV5-1 to TRBJ2-1; possible D gene TRBD2, 6 bases. Germline V lookup: CDR1 SGHRS, CDR2 YFSETQ. CDR3 size: 15 residues. Trimming stripped 4 bases from V and 6 bases from J, with 17 bases between. Here the CDR3 DNA reads TGCGCCAGCAGCCTGACTAGTTTCGGGTTCAATGAGCAGTTCTTC. It codes for CASSLTSFGFNEQFF.

The J gene is TRBJ1-4, the V gene TRBV10-3; D is possibly TRBD1 (6 bases). Looked up from germline, CDR1 is ENHRY and CDR2 is SYGVKD. This CDR3 spans 12 amino acids. V was cut by 4 bases and J by 9 bases, with 9 bases left in between. The chain's CDR3 is CAISGDTQKLFF. CDR3 bases: TGTGCCATCAGTGGGGACACACAAAAACTGTTTTTT.

This clone turned up a few times. The chain couples TRBV6-1 to TRBJ2-2; possibly TRBD2 for D (6 bases). Trimming took off 11 bases at V and 7 bases at J, with 17 bases between the two ends. The length of the CDR3 is 13 residues. CDR1 and CDR2 from the germline V gene are MNHNS and SASEGT. CDR3 sequence reads: CAGGTSAIGELFF. CDR3 coding DNA: TGTGCCGGGGGGACGTCGGCCATCGGGGAGCTGTTTTTT.

J is TRBJ1-1 and V is TRBV25-1; 7 bases fit TRBD1. Germline trimming cut 4 bases from V and 4 bases from J; bases unmatched to any gene: 12. Germline CDR1 is MGHDK and CDR2 is SYGVNS. The CDR3 extends over 16 amino acids. CDR3 region: CASSAPWGQQGTEAFF. The DNA for the CDR3 is TGTGCCAGCAGTGCACCGTGGGGACAGCAGGGCACTGAAGCTTTCTTT.

This chain links TRBV9 with TRBJ1-3; unclear D gene. Trimming took off 0 bases at V and 0 bases at J, with 13 bases between the two ends. CDR3 length equals 17 residues. Per the germline V gene, CDR1 is SGDLS and CDR2 is YYNGEE. In nucleotides, the CDR3 is TGTGCCAGCAGCGTAGACGCTGGCAGGACCTCTGGAAACACCATATATTTT. Its protein is CASSVDAGRTSGNTIYF.

The chain is built from TRBV30 and TRBJ2-3; unclear D gene. Trimming stripped 4 bases from V and 0 bases from J, with 11 bases between. The germline CDR1 and CDR2 sequences are GTSNPN and SVGIG (reference sequence). This CDR3 comprises 14 residues. Here the CDR3 DNA reads TGTGCCTGGATGCGCTCTACTAGCACAGATACGCAGTATTTT. Amino acid sequence: CAWMRSTSTDTQYF.

The chain carries TRBV5-1 and TRBJ2-7, with 10 positions matching TRBD2. CDR1 and CDR2 (germline): SGHRS, YFSETQ. The CDR3 has 16 residues. V shed 0 bases, J shed 2 bases, and the junction held 5 bases outside the gene matches. CDR3 DNA: TGCGCCAGCAGCTTGGCTCTAGCGGGAGCTACCTACGAGCAGTACTTC. This sequence encodes CASSLALAGATYEQYF.

V and J are TRBV6-1 and TRBJ2-4, with D maybe TRBD2 (5 bases). Germline values: CDR1 MNHNS, CDR2 SASEGT. This CDR3 is 15 amino acids long. Trimming cost V 4 bases and J 0 bases, with 10 bases left between them. CDR3 residues: CASSADFLAKNIQYF. The CDR3 DNA is TGTGCCAGCAGTGCGGACTTTTTAGCCAAAAACATTCAGTACTTC.

This clone was recorded once. The chain combines TRBV4-2 with TRBJ1-3; D unresolved. CDR1 LGHNA and CDR2 YNFKEQ come from the germline V gene. Trimming cost V 6 bases and J 0 bases, with 9 bases left between them. The CDR3 sequence is 14 residues long. In DNA, the CDR3 is TGTGCCAGCAGGGTCGAAGACTCTGGAAACACCATATATTTT. Translating it yields CASRVEDSGNTIYF.

There are a few counts of this clone. A much larger clone is a single base away; this may be a read error. CDR3 protein: CASSGRAGDTQYF. The CDR3 DNA is TGCGCCAGCAGCGGGAGGGCTGGAGATACGCAGTATTTT. The J gene is TRBJ2-3, the V gene TRBV5-1; 7 bases agree with TRBD2. The trim removed 4 bases at V and 5 bases at J, leaving 4 bases unmatched. The germline gives CDR1 SGHRS, CDR2 YFSETQ. The CDR3 spans 13 residues.

The rearrangement uses TRBV29-1 and TRBJ2-2; D is unresolved. This CDR3 has 12 amino acids. Trimming stripped 3 bases from V and 8 bases from J, with 10 bases between. Germline V gene data show CDR1 as SQVTM and CDR2 as ANQGSEA. CDR3 residues: CSVEWSPGELFF. CDR3 sequence (DNA): TGCAGCGTTGAGTGGAGCCCGGGGGAGCTGTTTTTT.

Only a few counts were recorded for this clone. V is TRBV18 and J is TRBJ1-1, with D tentatively TRBD1 (5 bases). The CDR3 is 14 amino acids. Trimming removed 4 bases at V and 8 bases at J, with 17 bases between. Germline V gives CDR1 KGHSH, CDR2 LQKENI. The CDR3 protein is CASSLNRDAVEAFF. The CDR3 DNA reads as TGTGCCAGCTCACTGAACCGGGACGCCGTGGAAGCTTTCTTT.

The chain links TRBV10-3 to TRBJ1-1, with TRBD1 matching over 12 bases. J gave up 4 bases and V 1 base, and 4 bases lay outside the gene matches. Germline V gene lookup returns CDR1 ENHRY and CDR2 SYGVKD. The CDR3 is 16 residues long. The CDR3 nucleotides are TGTGCCATCAGTGAGTATGGGACAGGGGGCCGCACTGAAGCTTTCTTT. Its translation is CAISEYGTGGRTEAFF.

This chain joins TRBV19 and TRBJ2-2; D tentatively reads TRBD1 or TRBD2 (5 bases each). Trimming took 5 bases from V and 6 from J, leaving 19 bases between them. Germline loops: CDR1 LNHDA, CDR2 SQIVND (reference sequence). This CDR3 spans 16 amino acids. The DNA for the CDR3 is TGTGCCAGTAGTCAAATCGAGACCTGGGACGCCGGGGAGCTGTTTTTT. This sequence encodes CASSQIETWDAGELFF.

Worth noting for this clone: A junction end diverges from the germline sequence, so it may reflect a read error. The chain couples TRBV30 to TRBJ1-5; D is uncertain. This CDR3 has 14 amino acids. CDR1 and CDR2 from the germline V gene are GTSNPN and SVGIG (reference sequence). This CDR3 reads CAWTHTLSNQPRHF. The CDR3 DNA reads TGTGCCTGGACCCACACACTGTCCAATCAGCCCCGGCATTTT.

This clone has a single count. V is TRBV27 and J is TRBJ1-1; D might be TRBD1 (5 bases). This CDR3 contains 16 residues. The V gene's germline CDR1 is MNHEY and CDR2 SMNVEV (reference sequence). V lost 6 bases and J lost 2, with 19 bases in between. The CDR3 bases are TGTGCCAGCAGGGAGGGACCGTCCTGGGTTAACACTGAAGCTTTCTTT. Translated: CASREGPSWVNTEAFF.

The CDR3 coding sequence is TGTGCCAGCAGTTCATTCCGGGACGGCCTGAACACTGAAGCTTTCTTT. Translated: CASSSFRDGLNTEAFF. The genes are TRBV27 and TRBJ1-1; a weak D match, TRBD1 (5 bases). CDR1 MNHEY and CDR2 SMNVEV come from the germline V gene (reference sequence). V was pared by 4 bases and J by 0 bases, with 15 bases between. The CDR3 totals 16 residues.

The chain carries TRBV2 and TRBJ1-1; D not certain. The CDR3 extends over 15 amino acids. The germline gives CDR1 SNHLY, CDR2 FYNNEI. The germline V and J ends were trimmed by 4 bases and 0 bases, with 12 bases remaining between them. The CDR3, as DNA: TGTGCCAGCAGTGTCCGTACCGGCTTGAACACTGAAGCTTTCTTT. Translated, it gives CASSVRTGLNTEAFF.

This chain links TRBV11-2 with TRBJ2-3, with D unclear. Looked up from germline, CDR1 is SGHAT and CDR2 is FQNNGV. This CDR3 has 17 amino acids. V shed 4 bases and J shed 2 bases, with 19 bases lying between them. CDR3 nucleotides: TGTGCCAGCAGCTCGCAGGATTCCCCTCAGACCACAGATACGCAGTATTTT. This encodes CASSSQDSPQTTDTQYF.

This clone occurred a few times. The genes are TRBV4-1 and TRBJ2-5, with TRBD1 matching 9 bases. Germline CDR1 is MGHRA and CDR2 is YSYEKL. Unmatched junction bases numbered 8, after V lost 3 bases and J lost 9 bases. CDR3 length: 14 amino acids. CDR3 DNA: TGCGCCAGCAGCCAGGGACAGGGAGTGGGACCCCAGTACTTC. This encodes CASSQGQGVGPQYF.

The genes are TRBV30 and TRBJ1-5, with unresolved D. Germline CDR1 GTSNPN, CDR2 SVGIG (reference sequence). The ends were cut back, 3 bases at V and 7 bases at J, with 13 bases in the middle. The CDR3 spans 13 residues. The CDR3 loop is CAWSQELEQPQHF. The CDR3 bases are TGTGCCTGGAGCCAAGAATTGGAACAGCCCCAGCATTTT.

The chain couples TRBV28 to TRBJ1-5, with D possibly matching TRBD1 (6 bases). This CDR3 spans 13 amino acids. Trimming took off 1 base at V and 11 bases at J, with 12 bases between the two ends. The germline gives CDR1 MDHEN, CDR2 SYDVKM. CDR3 nucleotides: TGTGCCAGCAGTTTATTTGATAGGGGGACCCAGCATTTT. Protein: CASSLFDRGTQHF.